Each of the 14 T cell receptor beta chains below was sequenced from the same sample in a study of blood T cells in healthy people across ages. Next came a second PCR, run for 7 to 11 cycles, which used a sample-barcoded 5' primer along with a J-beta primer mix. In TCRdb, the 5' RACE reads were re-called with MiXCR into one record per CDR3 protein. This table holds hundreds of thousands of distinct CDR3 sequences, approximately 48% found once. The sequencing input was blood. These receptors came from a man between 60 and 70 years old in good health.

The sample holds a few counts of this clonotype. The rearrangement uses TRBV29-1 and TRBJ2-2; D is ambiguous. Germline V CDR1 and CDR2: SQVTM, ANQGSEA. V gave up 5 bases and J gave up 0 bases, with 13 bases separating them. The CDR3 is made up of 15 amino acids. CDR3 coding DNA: TGCAGCGTTTACCTGATATCCTCGAACACCGGGGAGCTGTTTTTT. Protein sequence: CSVYLISSNTGELFF.

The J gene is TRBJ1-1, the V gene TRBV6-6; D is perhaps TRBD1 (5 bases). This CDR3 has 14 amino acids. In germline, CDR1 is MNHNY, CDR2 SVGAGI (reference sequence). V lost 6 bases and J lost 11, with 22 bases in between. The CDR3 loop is CASRSGSGDGRAFF. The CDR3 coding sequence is TGTGCCAGCAGGTCCGGGTCCGGGGACGGGAGGGCTTTCTTT.

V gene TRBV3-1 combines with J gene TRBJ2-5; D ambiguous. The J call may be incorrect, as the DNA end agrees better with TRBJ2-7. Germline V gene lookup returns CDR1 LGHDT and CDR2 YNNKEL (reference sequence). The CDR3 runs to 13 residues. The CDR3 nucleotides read TGTGCCAGCAGCCAAGCATACTTTTACGAGCAGTACTTC. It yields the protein CASSQAYFYEQYF.

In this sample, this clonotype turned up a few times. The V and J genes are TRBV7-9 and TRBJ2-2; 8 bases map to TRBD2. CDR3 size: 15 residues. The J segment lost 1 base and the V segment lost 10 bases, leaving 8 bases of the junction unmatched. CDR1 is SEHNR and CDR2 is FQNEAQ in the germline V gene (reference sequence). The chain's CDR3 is CAIITAGENTGELFF. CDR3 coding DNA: TGTGCCATCATAACAGCGGGGGAGAACACCGGGGAGCTGTTTTTT.

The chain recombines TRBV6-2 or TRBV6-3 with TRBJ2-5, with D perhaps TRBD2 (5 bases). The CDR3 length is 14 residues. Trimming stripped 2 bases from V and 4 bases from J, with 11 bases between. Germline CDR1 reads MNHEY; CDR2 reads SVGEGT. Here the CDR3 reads CASSYVSGGETQYF. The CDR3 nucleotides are TGTGCCAGCAGTTACGTAAGCGGCGGAGAGACCCAGTACTTC.

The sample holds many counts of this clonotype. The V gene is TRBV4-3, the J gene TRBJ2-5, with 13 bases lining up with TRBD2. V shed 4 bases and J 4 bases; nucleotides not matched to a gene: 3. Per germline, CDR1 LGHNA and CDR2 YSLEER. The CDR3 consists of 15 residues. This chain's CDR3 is CASSRRLAGGETQYF. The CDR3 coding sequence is TGCGCCAGCAGCCGAAGACTAGCGGGGGGAGAGACCCAGTACTTC.

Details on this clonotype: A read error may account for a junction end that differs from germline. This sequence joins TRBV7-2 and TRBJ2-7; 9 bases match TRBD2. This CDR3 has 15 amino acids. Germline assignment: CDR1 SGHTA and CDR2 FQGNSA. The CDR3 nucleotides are TGTGCCGGCAGCTCTAGCGGGGTGAGCTCCTACGAGCAGTACTTC. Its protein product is CAGSSSGVSSYEQYF.

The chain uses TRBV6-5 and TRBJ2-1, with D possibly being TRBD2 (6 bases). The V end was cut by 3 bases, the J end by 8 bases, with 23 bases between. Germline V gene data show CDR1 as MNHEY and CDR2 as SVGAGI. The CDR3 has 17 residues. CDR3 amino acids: CASSYHRPPGRYDEQFF. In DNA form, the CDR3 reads TGTGCCAGCAGTTATCATCGCCCGCCCGGGAGATACGATGAGCAGTTCTTC.

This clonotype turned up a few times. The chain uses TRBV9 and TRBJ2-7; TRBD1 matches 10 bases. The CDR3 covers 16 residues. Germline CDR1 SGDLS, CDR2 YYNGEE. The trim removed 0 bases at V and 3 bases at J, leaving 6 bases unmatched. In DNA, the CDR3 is TGTGCCAGCAGCGTAGGGCCCCGGGACAGGGGCTACGAGCAGTACTTC. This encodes CASSVGPRDRGYEQYF.

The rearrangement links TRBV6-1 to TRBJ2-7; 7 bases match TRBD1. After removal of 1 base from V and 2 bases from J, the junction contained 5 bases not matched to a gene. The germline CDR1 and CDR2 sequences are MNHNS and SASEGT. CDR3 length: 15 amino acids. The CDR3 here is CASSEGQGHPYEQYF. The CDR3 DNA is TGTGCCAGCAGTGAAGGACAGGGACATCCCTACGAGCAGTACTTC.

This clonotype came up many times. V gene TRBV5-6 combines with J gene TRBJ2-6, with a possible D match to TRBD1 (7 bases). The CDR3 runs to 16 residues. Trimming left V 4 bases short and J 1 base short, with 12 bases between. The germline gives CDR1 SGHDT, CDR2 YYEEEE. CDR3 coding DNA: TGTGCCAGCAGCCAGGGGGGATGGTCTGGGGCCAACGTCCTGACTTTC. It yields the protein CASSQGGWSGANVLTF.

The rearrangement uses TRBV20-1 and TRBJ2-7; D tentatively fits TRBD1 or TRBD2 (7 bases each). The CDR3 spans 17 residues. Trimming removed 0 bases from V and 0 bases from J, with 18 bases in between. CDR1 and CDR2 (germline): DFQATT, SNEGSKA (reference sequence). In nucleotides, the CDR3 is TGCAGTGCTAGAGAAGGGGGAGGGGGCCTTAGCTCCTACGAGCAGTACTTC. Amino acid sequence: CSAREGGGGLSSYEQYF.

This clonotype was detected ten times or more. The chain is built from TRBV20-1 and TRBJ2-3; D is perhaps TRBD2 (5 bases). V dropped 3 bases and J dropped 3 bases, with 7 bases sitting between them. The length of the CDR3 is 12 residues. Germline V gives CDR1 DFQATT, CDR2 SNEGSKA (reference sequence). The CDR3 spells CSARPGTDTQYF. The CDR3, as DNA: TGCAGTGCTAGGCCGGGAACAGATACGCAGTATTTT.

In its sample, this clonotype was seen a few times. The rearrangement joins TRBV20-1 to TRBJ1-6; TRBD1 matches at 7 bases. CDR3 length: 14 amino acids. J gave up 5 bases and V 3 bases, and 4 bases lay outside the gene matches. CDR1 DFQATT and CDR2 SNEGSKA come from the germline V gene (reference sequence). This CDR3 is CSASRDRDNSPLHF. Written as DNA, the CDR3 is TGCAGTGCTAGTCGGGACAGAGATAATTCACCCCTCCACTTT.